Below, 27 T cell receptor beta chains from the same sample are listed, as sequenced in a study of vaccination and CD4 T cells after COVID-19 (dated by TCRdb to between 2021 and 2024). These receptors lack a known antigen. Receptors were amplified or captured by PCR. The instrument was an Illumina iSeq 100. TCR sequencing of DNA from cultured CD4+ T cells used the Oncomine TCR Beta short-read assay at the Johns Hopkins FTIC core. TCRdb reprocessing: public reads trimmed at Q25 with fastp, clones called with MiXCR, in-frame beta chains kept. Every distinct CDR3 protein forms one entry, paired with its most common genes and DNA. Across this sample there are roughly 10,000 distinct CDR3 sequences, with about three fifths seen only once. The top ten clones comprise 7.6% of the sample. Interpreted using the paper, the treatment or condition label stands for: roughly 11-day PBMC culture with coronavirus spike peptide pools or control peptides (ViraFEST assay).

The specimen was CD4+ T cells from blood, cultured in vitro. All receptors derive from a human donor who had recovered from COVID-19.

V is TRBV27 and J is TRBJ2-3; possibly TRBD1 or TRBD2 for D (5 bases each). There are 16 residues in the CDR3. Trimming took 6 bases from V and 2 from J, leaving 18 bases between them. CDR1 MNHEY and CDR2 SMNVEV come from the germline V gene (reference sequence). The chain's CDR3 is CASRPMGAGITDTQYF. The CDR3 DNA reads as TGTGCCAGCAGGCCCATGGGAGCAGGGATCACAGATACGCAGTATTTT.

The V call is TRBV6-1, the J call TRBJ1-2; weak D call: TRBD1 (6 bases). This CDR3 comprises 13 residues. The V end was cut by 4 bases, the J end by 4 bases, with 10 bases between. CDR1 MNHNS and CDR2 SASEGT come from the germline V gene. The CDR3 reads CASSADSTYGYTF. CDR3 coding DNA: TGTGCCAGCAGTGCGGACAGCACCTATGGCTACACCTTC.

The V and J genes are TRBV5-6 and TRBJ1-6; tentatively, D is TRBD1 (5 bases). This CDR3 region has 15 residues. Germline CDR1 and CDR2: SGHDT and YYEEEE. V was trimmed by 0 bases and J by 6 bases, leaving 10 bases between them. CDR3 residues: CASSLETGRNSPLHF. The CDR3 bases are TGTGCCAGCAGCTTGGAAACAGGTCGTAATTCACCCCTCCACTTT.

This chain links TRBV21-1 with TRBJ2-7. TRBV21-1 has pseudogene status. There are 13 residues in the CDR3. This CDR3 is CASSNRGSYEQYF. The CDR3 DNA sequence: TGTGCCAGCAGCAACCGTGGCTCCTACGAGCAGTACTTC.

The genes are TRBV20-1 and TRBJ1-1; TRBD1 aligns across 7 bases. The CDR3 spans 13 residues. J was trimmed by 8 bases and V by 4 bases; bases with no gene match: 10. CDR1 DFQATT and CDR2 SNEGSKA come from the germline V gene (reference sequence). The CDR3 nucleotides are TGCAGTGCTACACCGACAGGGCTTTACGAAGCTTTCTTT. This gives the protein CSATPTGLYEAFF.

This chain links TRBV18 with TRBJ2-6, with a weak D call TRBD2 (5 bases). Per germline, CDR1 KGHSH and CDR2 LQKENI. The CDR3 is made up of 18 amino acids. The V and J ends lost 3 bases and 1 base respectively, with 16 bases between them. This CDR3 reads CASSPPPRTGSGANVLTF. The CDR3 nucleotides read TGTGCCAGCTCACCGCCTCCCCGGACTGGTTCTGGGGCCAACGTCCTGACTTTC.

In its sample, this clonotype ranks as medium-sized. The chain joins TRBV27 to TRBJ2-5; perhaps TRBD2 as D (6 bases). The CDR3 is 14 amino acids. Germline CDR1 MNHEY, CDR2 SMNVEV (reference sequence). With 5 bases removed from V and 0 bases from J, the gap between germline ends came to 10 bases. CDR3 sequence: CASSRGAHQETQYF. The CDR3 nucleotides are TGTGCCAGCAGTCGCGGGGCACACCAAGAGACCCAGTACTTC.

This clonotype was observed a few times. J is TRBJ1-1 and V is TRBV6-5; no definite D call. V was clipped by 0 bases and J by 8 bases, with 13 bases between them. Per germline, CDR1 MNHEY and CDR2 SVGAGI. This CDR3 has 14 amino acids. Here the CDR3 reads CASSYSGTPREAFF. The CDR3 DNA is TGTGCCAGCAGTTACTCAGGCACCCCAAGGGAAGCTTTCTTT.

Remarks on this clonotype: Likely a read error: the CDR3 ends without its conserved phenylalanine or tryptophan. The J gene is TRBJ2-2, the V gene TRBV5-1, with D maybe TRBD2 (6 bases). The V end was cut by 4 bases, the J end by 5 bases, with 21 bases between. Germline CDR1 is SGHRS and CDR2 is YFSETQ. The CDR3 loop spans 17 amino acids. The CDR3 here is CASSHDFRAAGTGELFS. The CDR3 nucleotides are TGCGCCAGCAGCCATGACTTCAGGGCGGCGGGGACCGGGGAGCTGTTTTCT.

The CDR3 coding sequence is TGCAGTGCTGCAGGAGCCTATGGCTACACCTTC. Translating it yields CSAAGAYGYTF. The chain combines TRBV20-1 with TRBJ1-2; no clear D gene. The CDR3 is made up of 11 amino acids. Germline lookup yields CDR1 DFQATT and CDR2 SNEGSKA (reference sequence). V dropped 5 bases and J dropped 4 bases, with 8 bases sitting between them.

The J gene is TRBJ1-2, the V gene TRBV6-1; no firm D call. CDR3 length: 13 amino acids. Germline V gives CDR1 MNHNS, CDR2 SASEGT. V lost 1 base and J lost 8, with 11 bases in between. The CDR3 coding sequence is TGTGCCAGCAGTGAAGGCCCTAACACCGGCTACACCTTC. Protein: CASSEGPNTGYTF.

The chain employs TRBV27 and TRBJ2-1; 10 positions match TRBD2. Germline V gene sequence: CDR1 MNHEY, CDR2 SMNVEV (reference sequence). The J segment lost 7 bases and the V segment lost 5 bases, leaving 17 bases of the junction unmatched. The CDR3 has 18 residues. CDR3 region: CASSRIDSGGSSANEQFF. CDR3 sequence (DNA): TGTGCCAGCAGTCGCATCGATAGCGGGGGGAGCTCCGCGAATGAGCAGTTCTTC.

This clonotype turned up a few times. This rearrangement joins TRBV19 to TRBJ1-2; a possible D gene is TRBD1 (5 bases). CDR3 length: 14 amino acids. Germline CDR1 reads LNHDA; CDR2 reads SQIVND (reference sequence). The ends were cut back, 10 bases at V and 7 bases at J, with 22 bases in the middle. CDR3 region: CATGRGFRDSGYTF. The CDR3 bases are TGTGCCACCGGGAGAGGGTTCAGGGATAGTGGCTACACCTTC.

J is TRBJ2-3 and V is TRBV24-1; 9 bases agree with TRBD2. This CDR3 is built from 18 residues. Germline trimming cut 3 bases from V and 6 bases from J; bases unmatched to any gene: 15. Germline lookup yields CDR1 KGHDR and CDR2 SFDVKD. The DNA of the CDR3 is TGTGCCACCAGTGATGCCCTAGGGATAGCGGGGGCGGGGGATACGCAGTATTTT. It translates to CATSDALGIAGAGDTQYF.

V is TRBV19 and J is TRBJ1-6; unclear D gene. Germline V gene data show CDR1 as LNHDA and CDR2 as SQIVND (reference sequence). The CDR3 is made up of 13 amino acids. V dropped 4 bases and J dropped 5 bases, with 6 bases sitting between them. The CDR3 coding sequence is TGTGCCAGTAGTACGAACAATAATTCACCCCTCCACTTT. It specifies CASSTNNNSPLHF.

CDR3 in amino acids: CASIPTRYTDTQYF. The CDR3 nucleotides read TGTGCCAGCATCCCGACTAGATACACAGATACGCAGTATTTT. This rearrangement joins TRBV2 to TRBJ2-3, with a possible D match to TRBD2 (6 bases). Trimming removed 7 bases at V and 2 bases at J, with 13 bases between. The CDR3 is 14 amino acids. CDR1 and CDR2 from the germline V gene are SNHLY and FYNNEI.

J is TRBJ1-2 and V is TRBV7-2; D unclear. The CDR3 sequence is 13 residues long. V gave up 1 base and J gave up 7 bases, with 10 bases separating them. Germline CDR1 SGHTA, CDR2 FQGNSA. The CDR3 bases are TGTGCCAGCAGCTTAGTTGTCACGGGTGGCTACACCTTC. This sequence encodes CASSLVVTGGYTF.

The V call is TRBV11-1, the J call TRBJ2-5; D perhaps matches TRBD2 (6 bases). The CDR3 length is 14 residues. V was trimmed by 4 bases and J by 1 base, leaving 10 bases between them. Germline V gene lookup returns CDR1 SGHAT and CDR2 FQDESV (reference sequence). The CDR3, as DNA: TGTGCCAGCAGCTCTTGGGACTTCCAAGAGACCCAGTACTTC. It codes for CASSSWDFQETQYF.

This chain's CDR3 is CAIRRGDNQPQHF. CDR3 bases: TGTGCCATCCGTCGGGGAGACAATCAGCCCCAGCATTTT. This chain joins TRBV10-3 and TRBJ1-5; D is unclear. Trimming took 8 bases from V and 3 from J, leaving 11 bases between them. This CDR3 has 13 residues. The V gene's germline CDR1 is ENHRY and CDR2 SYGVKD.

By share of the sample, this clonotype is medium-sized. The CDR3 nucleotides are TGCAGTGCCTACCTCCCAGGGGGCACGAACACTGAAGCTTTCTTT. Its protein product is CSAYLPGGTNTEAFF. The J gene is TRBJ1-1, the V gene TRBV20-1, with 8 bases identical to TRBD1. Germline trimming cut 6 bases from V and 1 base from J; bases unmatched to any gene: 10. Looked up from germline, CDR1 is DFQATT and CDR2 is SNEGSKA (reference sequence). The length of the CDR3 is 15 residues.

V and J are TRBV20-1 and TRBJ2-5; 7 positions match TRBD2. The CDR3 has 13 amino acids. Germline CDR1 is DFQATT and CDR2 is SNEGSKA (reference sequence). Germline trimming cut 5 bases from V and 1 base from J; bases unmatched to any gene: 4. CDR3 sequence: CSAPSGIQETQYF. The CDR3 DNA sequence: TGCAGTGCTCCGAGCGGGATCCAAGAGACCCAGTACTTC.

V usage is TRBV20-1 and J usage is TRBJ1-1; 10 bases match TRBD1. Trimming took 3 bases from V and 7 from J; bases not matched to a gene: 5. The CDR3 consists of 13 residues. Germline CDR1 reads DFQATT; CDR2 reads SNEGSKA (reference sequence). This chain's CDR3 is CSARAGQGVEAFF. The CDR3, as DNA: TGCAGTGCTAGGGCCGGACAGGGGGTTGAAGCTTTCTTT.

The gene calls are TRBV19 and TRBJ2-5; 9 nucleotides line up with TRBD1. CDR3 size: 16 residues. CDR1 is LNHDA and CDR2 is SQIVND in the germline V gene (reference sequence). J gave up 4 bases and V 2 bases, and 8 bases lay outside the gene matches. For the CDR3, the DNA is TGTGCCAGTAGTATATACCCGACGACAGGGGGAGAGACCCAGTACTTC. Translating gives CASSIYPTTGGETQYF.

The V gene is TRBV15, the J gene TRBJ1-2; the match to TRBD1 covers 7 bases. This CDR3 is 15 amino acids long. V lost 0 bases, J lost 4 bases, and 5 bases stayed unmatched. The V gene's germline CDR1 is LNHNV and CDR2 YYDKDF (reference sequence). The CDR3 sequence is CATSREGTGAYGYTF. DNA for the CDR3: TGTGCCACCAGCAGAGAAGGTACAGGGGCCTATGGCTACACCTTC.

This chain uses TRBV19 with TRBJ1-3; D is ambiguous. This CDR3 has 14 residues. V lost 4 bases and J lost 0, with 7 bases in between. CDR1 is LNHDA, CDR2 SQIVND, per germline (reference sequence). The CDR3 region is CASSTINSGNTIYF. The CDR3 region has the DNA TGTGCCAGTAGTACGATTAACTCTGGAAACACCATATATTTT. Using reference TRBV19 and TRBJ1-3 for the parts outside the CDR3, the full variable domain is DGGITQSPKYLFRKEGQNVTLSCEQNLNHDAMYWYRQDPGQGLRLIYYSQIVNDFQKGDIAEGYSVSREKKESFPLTVTSAQKNPTAFYLCASSTINSGNTIYFGEGSWLTVV.

The rearrangement uses TRBV20-1 and TRBJ1-2; 7 bases align to TRBD1. Germline lookup yields CDR1 DFQATT and CDR2 SNEGSKA (reference sequence). The junction had 5 bases not matched to a gene; V was cut back by 1 base and J by 0 bases. The CDR3 is 15 amino acids. The CDR3 DNA follows: TGCAGTGCTAGAGGTGACAGGGAGACTAACTATGGCTACACCTTC. As protein: CSARGDRETNYGYTF.

The gene calls are TRBV20-1 and TRBJ1-1; unclear D gene. Germline values: CDR1 DFQATT, CDR2 SNEGSKA (reference sequence). Trimming removed 3 bases from V and 2 bases from J, with 10 bases in between. The CDR3 sequence is 13 residues long. The CDR3 spells CSASRQLNTEAFF. In DNA form, the CDR3 reads TGCAGTGCTAGCCGGCAGTTAAACACTGAAGCTTTCTTT.